This is a list of T cell receptor beta chains from one sample in a study of blood T cell repertoires in COVID-19. TCRdb keeps only in-frame clones here, not all; method: immunoSEQ multiplex PCR. The sample has more than 75,000 clones; more than 75% are singletons. The material sequenced was peripheral blood. These receptors all come from a woman of 80 years or more with active COVID-19. Each CDR3 is given with its conserved first and last residue. D genes are given only for firm matches. Clone size, where shown, is once, few, many, or a class for clones that have expanded.

cdr3_aa v_call d_call j_call clone_size
CASSSTGNVNEKLFF TRBV7-9 . TRBJ1-4 .
CASRRTPAGAVTDTQYF TRBV6-6 TRBD2 TRBJ2-3 .
CASRPPDRVGVNYGYTF TRBV5-5 TRBD1 TRBJ1-2 .
CASSLLGTSMTGELFF TRBV5-4 TRBD2 TRBJ2-2 .
CASSLGGTYEQYF TRBV5-1 . TRBJ2-7 .
CASSPTELNEKLFF TRBV18 . TRBJ1-4 few
CASSLPPGLAGHTDTQYF TRBV3-1/TRBV3-2 TRBD2 TRBJ2-3 .
CASSMGGDTQYF TRBV19 . TRBJ2-3 once
CAITAPGSSYEQYF TRBV10-3 . TRBJ2-7 .
CASRQQGPNNQPQHF TRBV28 . TRBJ1-5 .
CASSFLSGRAYEQYF TRBV5-1 TRBD2 TRBJ2-7 once
CASSLQGKRELFF TRBV11-1 . TRBJ2-2 .
CASSLFVYEKLFF TRBV28 . TRBJ1-4 .
CASSSSGSGRNIEQFF TRBV6-6 TRBD2 TRBJ2-1 once
CASRGLGRISYEQYF TRBV28 . TRBJ2-7 .
CASSLGITGGSQFF TRBV7-2 . TRBJ2-1 few
CASSRDRYTNEKLFF TRBV2 TRBD1 TRBJ1-4 .
CASSHRGGGTQYF TRBV3-1/TRBV3-2 TRBD2 TRBJ2-3 .
CASRPVAGIYEQYF TRBV28 . TRBJ2-7 .
CASRRDSSTDTQYF TRBV6-6 . TRBJ2-3 .
CASSYSTLAGNTIYF TRBV6-2/TRBV6-3 . TRBJ1-3 .
CASSPPGQYYEQYF TRBV11-2 TRBD1 TRBJ2-7 .
CASSVFSGQPQPQHF TRBV19 . TRBJ1-5 .
CATAEVAGASYEQYF TRBV15 TRBD2 TRBJ2-7 once
CASRRHRQGPLHF TRBV11-2 TRBD1 TRBJ1-6 .
CASTNRGWNEQFF TRBV6-5 TRBD1 TRBJ2-1 .
CASSLKGATEAFF TRBV7-2 TRBD1 TRBJ1-1 once
CASTLFQGNYGYTF TRBV28 . TRBJ1-2 once
CASTSRTSGWSEQYF TRBV6-5 TRBD2 TRBJ2-7 few
CATVADTQYF TRBV28 . TRBJ2-3 .
CASSPAGTHYGYTF TRBV3-1/TRBV3-2 . TRBJ1-2 many
CSVEGTGGDEQFF TRBV29-1 TRBD1 TRBJ2-1 few
CAWSPLAGERDEQYF TRBV30 TRBD2 TRBJ2-7 .
CASSLVEVGEQFF TRBV7-9 . TRBJ2-1 .
CASSYSWVGDYGYTF TRBV6-2/TRBV6-3 . TRBJ1-2 .
CASTTPRDTDTDTQYF TRBV23-1 . TRBJ2-3 once
CASSLAGAGGGNIQYF TRBV7-8 . TRBJ2-4 .
CASSKGSGLAGVFPGELFF TRBV21-1 . TRBJ2-2 .
CASSFSSTNEKLFF TRBV5-5 . TRBJ1-4 .
CASSIGGLSNQPQHF TRBV19 . TRBJ1-5 .
CASSQETSGRGQETQYF TRBV28 TRBD2 TRBJ2-5 .
CASSPPTSQYEQYF TRBV7-9 . TRBJ2-7 few
CASSLGGWNEQYF TRBV5-6 . TRBJ2-7 .
CASSPGRLRGQGPLMDHF TRBV18 TRBD1 TRBJ2-7 .
CASSPSGEETQYF TRBV5-1 . TRBJ2-5 .
CSVEAPRAGGLYGTNEQFF TRBV29-1 TRBD2 TRBJ2-1 .
CASSQGILALQETQYF TRBV3-1/TRBV3-2 TRBD2 TRBJ2-5 .
CASSLSGDGNTEAFF TRBV18 . TRBJ1-1 .
CASSPIIQALNEKLFF TRBV5-5 . TRBJ1-4 .
CASSLEDREEGGYTF TRBV5-1 TRBD1 TRBJ1-2 .
CASSLGRDSYEQYF TRBV7-2 . TRBJ2-7 .
CATHSPTSYEQYF TRBV28 . TRBJ2-7 .